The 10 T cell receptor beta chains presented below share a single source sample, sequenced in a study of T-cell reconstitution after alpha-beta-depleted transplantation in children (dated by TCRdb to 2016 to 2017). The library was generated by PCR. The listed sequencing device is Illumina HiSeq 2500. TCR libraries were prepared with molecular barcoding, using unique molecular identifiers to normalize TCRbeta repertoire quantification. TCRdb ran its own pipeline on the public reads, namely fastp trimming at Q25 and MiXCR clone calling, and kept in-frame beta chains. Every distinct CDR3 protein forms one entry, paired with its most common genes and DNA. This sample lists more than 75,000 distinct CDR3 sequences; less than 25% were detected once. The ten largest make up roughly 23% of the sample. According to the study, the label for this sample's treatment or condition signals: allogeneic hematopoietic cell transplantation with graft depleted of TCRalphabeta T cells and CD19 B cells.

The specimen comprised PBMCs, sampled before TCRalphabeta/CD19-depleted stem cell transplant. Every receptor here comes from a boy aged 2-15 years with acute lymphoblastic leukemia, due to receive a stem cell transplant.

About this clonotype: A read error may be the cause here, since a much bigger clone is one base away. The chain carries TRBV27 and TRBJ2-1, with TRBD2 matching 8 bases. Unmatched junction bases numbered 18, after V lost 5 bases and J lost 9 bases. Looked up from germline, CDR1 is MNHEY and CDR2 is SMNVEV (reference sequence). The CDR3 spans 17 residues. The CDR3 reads CASSKKGTRGSSTEQFF. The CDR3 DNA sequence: TGTGCCAGCAGTAAAAAGGGGACTAGAGGGAGTTCTACTGAGCAGTTCTTC.

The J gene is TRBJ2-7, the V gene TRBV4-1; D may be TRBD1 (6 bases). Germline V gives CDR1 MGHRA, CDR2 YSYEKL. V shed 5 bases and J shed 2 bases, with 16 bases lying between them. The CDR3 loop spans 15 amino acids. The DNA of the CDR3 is TGCGCCAGCAGCACGGGACACCCGGGCGCCTACGAGCAGTACTTC. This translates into CASSTGHPGAYEQYF.

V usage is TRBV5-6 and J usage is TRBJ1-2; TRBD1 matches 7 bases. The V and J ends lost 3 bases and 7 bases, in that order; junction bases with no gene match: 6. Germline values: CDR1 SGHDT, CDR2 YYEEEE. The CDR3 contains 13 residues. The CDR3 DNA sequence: TGTGCCAGCAGCTCGACAGGGCTTAGTGGCTACACCTTC. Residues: CASSSTGLSGYTF.

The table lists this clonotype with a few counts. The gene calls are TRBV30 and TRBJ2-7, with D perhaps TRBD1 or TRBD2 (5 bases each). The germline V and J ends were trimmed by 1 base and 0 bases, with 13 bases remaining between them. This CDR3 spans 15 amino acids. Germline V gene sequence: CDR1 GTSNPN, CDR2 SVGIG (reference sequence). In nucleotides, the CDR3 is TGTGCCTGGAGTGGGCTGTGGGGGAACTCCTACGAGCAGTACTTC. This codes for CAWSGLWGNSYEQYF.

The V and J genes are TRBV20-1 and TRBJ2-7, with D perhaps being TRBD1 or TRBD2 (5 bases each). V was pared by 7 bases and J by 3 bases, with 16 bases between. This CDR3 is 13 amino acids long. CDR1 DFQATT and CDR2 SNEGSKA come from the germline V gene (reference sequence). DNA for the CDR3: TGCAGTGGGGGTCAGCGAGGGGACTACGAGCAGTACTTC. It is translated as CSGGQRGDYEQYF.

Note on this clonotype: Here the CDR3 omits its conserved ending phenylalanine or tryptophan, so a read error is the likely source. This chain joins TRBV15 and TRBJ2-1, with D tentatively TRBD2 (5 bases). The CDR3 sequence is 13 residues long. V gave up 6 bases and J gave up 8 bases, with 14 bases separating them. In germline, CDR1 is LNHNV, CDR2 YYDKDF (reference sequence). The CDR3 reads CATSSVPRDEQFL. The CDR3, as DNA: TGTGCCACCAGTAGTGTGCCGAGGGATGAGCAGTTCCTC.

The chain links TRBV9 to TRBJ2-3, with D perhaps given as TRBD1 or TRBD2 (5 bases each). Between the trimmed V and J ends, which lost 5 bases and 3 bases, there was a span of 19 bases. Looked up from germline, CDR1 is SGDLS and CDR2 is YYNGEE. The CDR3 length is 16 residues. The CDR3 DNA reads TGTGCCAGCAGAGTCCCGGGACCTAGAAGAACAGATACGCAGTATTTT. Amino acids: CASRVPGPRRTDTQYF. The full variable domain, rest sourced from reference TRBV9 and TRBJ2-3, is DSGVTQTPKHLITATGQRVTLRCSPRSGDLSVYWYQQSLDQGLQFLIQYYNGEERAKGNILERFSAQQFPDLHSELNLSSLELGDSALYFCASRVPGPRRTDTQYFGPGTRLTVL.

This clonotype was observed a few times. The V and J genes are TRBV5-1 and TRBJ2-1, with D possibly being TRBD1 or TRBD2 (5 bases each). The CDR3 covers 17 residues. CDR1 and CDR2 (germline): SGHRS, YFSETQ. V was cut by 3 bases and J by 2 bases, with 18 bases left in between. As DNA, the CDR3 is TGCGCCAGCAGCTCCTCTTTTTCGGGGCACACCTACAATGAGCAGTTCTTC. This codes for CASSSSFSGHTYNEQFF.

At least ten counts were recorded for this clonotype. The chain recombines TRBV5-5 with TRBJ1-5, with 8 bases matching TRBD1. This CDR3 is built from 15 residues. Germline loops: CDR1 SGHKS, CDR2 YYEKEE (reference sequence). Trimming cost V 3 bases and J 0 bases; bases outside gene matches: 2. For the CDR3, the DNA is TGTGCCAGCAGCTCCACAGGGGGTAGCAATCAGCCCCAGCATTTT. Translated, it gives CASSSTGGSNQPQHF.

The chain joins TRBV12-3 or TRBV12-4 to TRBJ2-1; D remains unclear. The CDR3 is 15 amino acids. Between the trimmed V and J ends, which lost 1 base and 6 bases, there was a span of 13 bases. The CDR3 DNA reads TGTGCCAGCAGTTTAGTGGGGTTCGGTCCCAATGAGCAGTTCTTC. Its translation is CASSLVGFGPNEQFF.